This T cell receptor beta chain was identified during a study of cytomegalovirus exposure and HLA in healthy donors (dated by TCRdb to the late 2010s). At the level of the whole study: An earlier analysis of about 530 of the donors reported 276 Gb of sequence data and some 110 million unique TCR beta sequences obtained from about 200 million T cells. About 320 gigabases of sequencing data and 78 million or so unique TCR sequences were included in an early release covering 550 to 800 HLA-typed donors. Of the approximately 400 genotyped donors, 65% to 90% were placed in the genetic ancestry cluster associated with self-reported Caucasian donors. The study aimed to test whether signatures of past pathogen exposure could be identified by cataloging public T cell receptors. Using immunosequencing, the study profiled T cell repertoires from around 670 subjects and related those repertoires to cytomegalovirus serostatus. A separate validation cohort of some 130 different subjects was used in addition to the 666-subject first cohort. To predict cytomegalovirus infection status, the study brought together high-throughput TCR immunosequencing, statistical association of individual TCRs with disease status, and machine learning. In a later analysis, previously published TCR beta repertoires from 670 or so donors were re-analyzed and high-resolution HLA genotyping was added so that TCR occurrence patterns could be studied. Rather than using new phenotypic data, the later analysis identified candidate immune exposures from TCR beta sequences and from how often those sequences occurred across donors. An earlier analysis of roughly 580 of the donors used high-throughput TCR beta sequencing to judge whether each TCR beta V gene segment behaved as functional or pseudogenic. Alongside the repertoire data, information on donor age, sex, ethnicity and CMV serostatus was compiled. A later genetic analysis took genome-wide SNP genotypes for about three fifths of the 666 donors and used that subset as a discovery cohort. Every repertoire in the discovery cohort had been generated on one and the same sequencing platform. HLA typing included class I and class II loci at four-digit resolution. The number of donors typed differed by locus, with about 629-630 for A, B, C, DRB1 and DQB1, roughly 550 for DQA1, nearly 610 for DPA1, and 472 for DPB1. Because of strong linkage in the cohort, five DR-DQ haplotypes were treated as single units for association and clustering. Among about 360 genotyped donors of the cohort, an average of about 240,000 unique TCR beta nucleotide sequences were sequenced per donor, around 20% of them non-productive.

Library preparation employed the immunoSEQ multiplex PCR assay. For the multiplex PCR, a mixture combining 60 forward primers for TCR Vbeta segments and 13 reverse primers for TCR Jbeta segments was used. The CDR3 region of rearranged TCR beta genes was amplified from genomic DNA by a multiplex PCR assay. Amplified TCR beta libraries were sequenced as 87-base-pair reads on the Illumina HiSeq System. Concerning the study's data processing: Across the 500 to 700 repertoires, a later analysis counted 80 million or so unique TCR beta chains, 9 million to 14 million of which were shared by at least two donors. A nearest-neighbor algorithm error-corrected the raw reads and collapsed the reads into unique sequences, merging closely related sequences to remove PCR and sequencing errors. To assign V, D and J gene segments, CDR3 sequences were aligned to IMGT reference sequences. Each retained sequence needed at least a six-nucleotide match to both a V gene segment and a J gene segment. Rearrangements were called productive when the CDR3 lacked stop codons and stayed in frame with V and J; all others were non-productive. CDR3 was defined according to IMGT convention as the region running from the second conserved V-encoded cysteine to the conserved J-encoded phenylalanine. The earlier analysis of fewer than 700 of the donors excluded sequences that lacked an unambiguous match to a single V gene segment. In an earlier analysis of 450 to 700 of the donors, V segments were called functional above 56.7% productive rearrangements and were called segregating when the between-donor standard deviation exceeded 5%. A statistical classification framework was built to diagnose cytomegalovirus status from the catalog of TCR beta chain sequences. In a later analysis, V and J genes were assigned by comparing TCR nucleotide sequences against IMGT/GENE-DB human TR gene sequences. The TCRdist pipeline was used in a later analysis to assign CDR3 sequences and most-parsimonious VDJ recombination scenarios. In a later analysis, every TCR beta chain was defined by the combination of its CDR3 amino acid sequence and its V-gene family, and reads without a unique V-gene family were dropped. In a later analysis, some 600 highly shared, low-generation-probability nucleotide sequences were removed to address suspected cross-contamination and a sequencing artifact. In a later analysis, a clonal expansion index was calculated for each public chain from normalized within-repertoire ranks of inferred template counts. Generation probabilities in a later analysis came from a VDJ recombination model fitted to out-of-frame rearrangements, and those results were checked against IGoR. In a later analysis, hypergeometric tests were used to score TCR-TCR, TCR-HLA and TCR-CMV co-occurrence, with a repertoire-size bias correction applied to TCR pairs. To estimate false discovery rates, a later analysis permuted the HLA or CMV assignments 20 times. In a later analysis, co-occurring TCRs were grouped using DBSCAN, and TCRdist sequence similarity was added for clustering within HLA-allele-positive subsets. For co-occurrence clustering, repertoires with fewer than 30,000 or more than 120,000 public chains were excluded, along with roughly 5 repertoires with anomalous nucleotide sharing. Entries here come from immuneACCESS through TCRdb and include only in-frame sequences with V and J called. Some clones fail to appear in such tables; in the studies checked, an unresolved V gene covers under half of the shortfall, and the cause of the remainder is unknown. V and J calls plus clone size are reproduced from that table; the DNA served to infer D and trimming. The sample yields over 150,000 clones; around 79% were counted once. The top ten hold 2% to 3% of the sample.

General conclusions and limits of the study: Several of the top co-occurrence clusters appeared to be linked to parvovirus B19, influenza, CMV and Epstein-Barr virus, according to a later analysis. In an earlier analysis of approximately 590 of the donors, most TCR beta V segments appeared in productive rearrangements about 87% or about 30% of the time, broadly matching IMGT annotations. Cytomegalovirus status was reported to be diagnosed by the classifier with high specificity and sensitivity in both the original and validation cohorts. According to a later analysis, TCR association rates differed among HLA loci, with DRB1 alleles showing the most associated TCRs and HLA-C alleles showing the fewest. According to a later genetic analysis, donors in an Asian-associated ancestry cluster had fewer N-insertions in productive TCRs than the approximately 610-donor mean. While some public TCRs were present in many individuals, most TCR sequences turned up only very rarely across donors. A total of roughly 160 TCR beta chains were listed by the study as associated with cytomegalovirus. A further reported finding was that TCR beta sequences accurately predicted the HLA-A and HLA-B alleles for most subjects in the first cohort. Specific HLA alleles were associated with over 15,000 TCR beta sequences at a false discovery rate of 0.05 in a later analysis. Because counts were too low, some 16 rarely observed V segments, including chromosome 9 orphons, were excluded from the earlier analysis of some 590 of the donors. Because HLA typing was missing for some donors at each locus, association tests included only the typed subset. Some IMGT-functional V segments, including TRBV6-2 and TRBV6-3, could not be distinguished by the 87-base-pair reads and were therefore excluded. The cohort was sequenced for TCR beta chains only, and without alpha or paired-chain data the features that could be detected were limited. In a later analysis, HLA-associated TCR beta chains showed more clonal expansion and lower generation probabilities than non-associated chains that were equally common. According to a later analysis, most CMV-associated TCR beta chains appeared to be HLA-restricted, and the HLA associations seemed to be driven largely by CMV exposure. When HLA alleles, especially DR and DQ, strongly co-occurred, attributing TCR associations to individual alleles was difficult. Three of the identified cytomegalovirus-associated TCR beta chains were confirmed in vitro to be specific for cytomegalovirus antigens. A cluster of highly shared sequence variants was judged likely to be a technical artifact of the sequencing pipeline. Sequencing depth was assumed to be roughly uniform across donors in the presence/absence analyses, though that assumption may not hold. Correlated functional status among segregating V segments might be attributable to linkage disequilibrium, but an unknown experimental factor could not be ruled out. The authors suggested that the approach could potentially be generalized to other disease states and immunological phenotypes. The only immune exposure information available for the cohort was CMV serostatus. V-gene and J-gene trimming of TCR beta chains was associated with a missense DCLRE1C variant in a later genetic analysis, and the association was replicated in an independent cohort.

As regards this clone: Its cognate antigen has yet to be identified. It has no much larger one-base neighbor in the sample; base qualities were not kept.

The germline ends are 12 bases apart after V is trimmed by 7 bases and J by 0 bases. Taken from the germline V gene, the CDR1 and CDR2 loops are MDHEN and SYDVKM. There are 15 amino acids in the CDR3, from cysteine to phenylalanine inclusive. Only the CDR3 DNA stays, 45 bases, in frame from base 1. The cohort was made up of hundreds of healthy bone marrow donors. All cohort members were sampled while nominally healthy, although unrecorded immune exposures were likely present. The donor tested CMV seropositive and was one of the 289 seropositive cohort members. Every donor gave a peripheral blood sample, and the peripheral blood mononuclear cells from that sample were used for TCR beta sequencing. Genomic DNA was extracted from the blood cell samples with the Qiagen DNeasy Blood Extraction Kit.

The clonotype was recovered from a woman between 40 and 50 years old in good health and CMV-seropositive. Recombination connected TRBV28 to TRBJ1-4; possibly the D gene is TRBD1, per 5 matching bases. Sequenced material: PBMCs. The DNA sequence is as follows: TGTGCCAGCAATCCCAGGGTGGCAACTAATGAAAAACTGTTTTTT. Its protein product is CASNPRVATNEKLFF.